A selection of T cell receptor beta chains follows, all from one sample in a study of cytomegalovirus exposure and HLA in healthy donors. TCRdb's table, derived via immunoSEQ multiplex PCR, lists solely in-frame clones and lacks some. The data contain 120,000 or so clones, about 73% of them singletons. Sample: PBMCs. Receptors were obtained from a woman in her thirties or forties in good health and CMV-seronegative. Both conserved end residues are part of each CDR3.

v_gene: TRBV5-1; j_gene: TRBJ2-1; len: 14; CDR3aa: CASSLPGNYNEQFF
v_gene: TRBV7-9; j_gene: TRBJ2-4; len: 13; CDR3aa: CASSLREGDIQYF
v_gene: TRBV18; j_gene: TRBJ1-4; len: 14; CDR3aa: CASFTRGEGEKLFF
v_gene: TRBV20-1; j_gene: TRBJ2-1; len: 11; CDR3aa: CSANHEPTSLF
v_gene: TRBV6-5; j_gene: TRBJ1-3; len: 15; CDR3aa: CASSYSKGVGNTIYF
v_gene: TRBV5-1; j_gene: TRBJ2-1; len: 19; CDR3aa: CASSGGLASASDSYNEQFF
v_gene: TRBV6-6; j_gene: TRBJ2-2; len: 12; CDR3aa: CASSSGSGELFF
v_gene: TRBV4-1; j_gene: TRBJ1-1; len: 16; CDR3aa: CASSQEGWAGGKEAFF
v_gene: TRBV6-1; j_gene: TRBJ2-6; len: 13; CDR3aa: CASLYSGANVLTF
v_gene: TRBV28; j_gene: TRBJ2-4; len: 14; CDR3aa: CASSAAGAEGIQYF
v_gene: TRBV2; j_gene: TRBJ1-2; len: 13; CDR3aa: CASGGEGESGYTF